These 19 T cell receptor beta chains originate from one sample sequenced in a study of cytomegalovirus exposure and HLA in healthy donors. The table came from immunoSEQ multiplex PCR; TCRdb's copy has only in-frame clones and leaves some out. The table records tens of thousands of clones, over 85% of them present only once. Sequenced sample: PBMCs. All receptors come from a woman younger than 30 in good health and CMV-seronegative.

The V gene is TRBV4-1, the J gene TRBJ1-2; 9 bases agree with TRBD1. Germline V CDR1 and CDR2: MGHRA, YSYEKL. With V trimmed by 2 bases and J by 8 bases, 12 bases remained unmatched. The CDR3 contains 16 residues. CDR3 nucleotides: TGCGCCAGCAGCCAACCCGCCCGGGGGACAGGGTTGGGCTACACCTTC. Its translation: CASSQPARGTGLGYTF.

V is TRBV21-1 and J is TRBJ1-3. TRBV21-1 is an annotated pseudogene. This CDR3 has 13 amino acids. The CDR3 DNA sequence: TGTGCCAGCAGCCGACTCCGGTTCGGCACCATATATTTT. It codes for CASSRLRFGTIYF.

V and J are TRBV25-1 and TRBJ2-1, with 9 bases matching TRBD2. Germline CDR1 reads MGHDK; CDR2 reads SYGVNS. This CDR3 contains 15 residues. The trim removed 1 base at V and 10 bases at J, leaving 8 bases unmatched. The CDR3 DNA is TGTGCCAGCAGTGAATTTGAGACTAGCGGCAGAGAGCAGTTCTTC. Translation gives CASSEFETSGREQFF.

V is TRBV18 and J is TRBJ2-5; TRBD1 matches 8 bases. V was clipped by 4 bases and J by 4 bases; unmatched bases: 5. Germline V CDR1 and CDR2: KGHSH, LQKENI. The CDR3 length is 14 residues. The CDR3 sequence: CASSLRTGRETQYF. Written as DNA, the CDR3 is TGTGCCAGCTCACTTCGGACAGGGAGAGAGACCCAGTACTTC.

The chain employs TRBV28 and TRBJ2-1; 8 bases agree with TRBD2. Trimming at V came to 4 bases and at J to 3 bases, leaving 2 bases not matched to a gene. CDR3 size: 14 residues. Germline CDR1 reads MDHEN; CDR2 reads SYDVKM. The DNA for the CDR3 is TGTGCCAGCAGTTCGGGGGGGATCTACAATGAGCAGTTCTTC. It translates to CASSSGGIYNEQFF.

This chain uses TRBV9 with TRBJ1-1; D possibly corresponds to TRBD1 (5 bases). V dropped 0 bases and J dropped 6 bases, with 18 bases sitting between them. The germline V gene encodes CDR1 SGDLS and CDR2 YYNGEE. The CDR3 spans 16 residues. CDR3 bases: TGTGCCAGCAGCGTAGATAGTGTGGGGCCGACCTCTGAAGCTTTCTTT. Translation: CASSVDSVGPTSEAFF.

The CDR3 sequence: CASREASGANVLTF. The CDR3 DNA is TGCGCCAGCAGAGAGGCCTCTGGGGCCAACGTCCTGACTTTC. The J gene is TRBJ2-6, the V gene TRBV4-1; D remains ambiguous. The CDR3 contains 14 residues. Germline CDR1 is MGHRA and CDR2 is YSYEKL. V was cut by 6 bases and J by 0 bases, with 6 bases left in between.

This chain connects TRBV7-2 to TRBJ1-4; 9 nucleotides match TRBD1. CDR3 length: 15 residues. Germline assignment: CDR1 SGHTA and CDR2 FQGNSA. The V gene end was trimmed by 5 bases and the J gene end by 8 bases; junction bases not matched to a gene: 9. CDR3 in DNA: TGTGCCAGCAGCACCTGGACAGGGGTGGAGGAAAAACTGTTTTTT. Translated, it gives CASSTWTGVEEKLFF.

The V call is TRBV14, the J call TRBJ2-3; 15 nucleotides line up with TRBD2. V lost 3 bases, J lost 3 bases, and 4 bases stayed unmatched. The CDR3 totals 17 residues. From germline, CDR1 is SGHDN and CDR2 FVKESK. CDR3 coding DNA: TGTGCCAGCAGCCACTCGGGACTAGCGGGAGGAACAGATACGCAGTATTTT. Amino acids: CASSHSGLAGGTDTQYF.

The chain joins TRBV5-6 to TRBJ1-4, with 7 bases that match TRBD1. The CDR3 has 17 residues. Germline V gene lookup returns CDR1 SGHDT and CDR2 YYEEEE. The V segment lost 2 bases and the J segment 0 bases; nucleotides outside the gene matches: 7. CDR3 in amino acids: CASSFTRGRSTNEKLFF. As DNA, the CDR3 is TGTGCCAGCAGCTTTACCAGGGGGAGATCAACTAATGAAAAACTGTTTTTT.

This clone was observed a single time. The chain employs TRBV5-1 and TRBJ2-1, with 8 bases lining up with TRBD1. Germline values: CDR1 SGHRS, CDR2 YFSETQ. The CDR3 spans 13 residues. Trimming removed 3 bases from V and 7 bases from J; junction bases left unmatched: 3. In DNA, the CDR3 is TGCGCCAGCAGCTGGACAGGGCTGAATGAGCAGTTCTTC. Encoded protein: CASSWTGLNEQFF.

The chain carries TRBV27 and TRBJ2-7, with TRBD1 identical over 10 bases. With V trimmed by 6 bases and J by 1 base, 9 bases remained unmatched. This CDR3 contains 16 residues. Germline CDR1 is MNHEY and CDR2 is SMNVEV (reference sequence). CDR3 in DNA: TGTGCCAGCAGCTCCGCACCGGGACAGGGGTCCTACGAGCAGTACTTC. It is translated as CASSSAPGQGSYEQYF.

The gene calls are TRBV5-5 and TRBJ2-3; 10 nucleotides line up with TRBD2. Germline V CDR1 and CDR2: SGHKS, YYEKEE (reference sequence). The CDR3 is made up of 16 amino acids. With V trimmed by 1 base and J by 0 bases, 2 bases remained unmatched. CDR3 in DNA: TGTGCCAGCAGCTTGACTAGCGGGACTAGCACAGATACGCAGTATTTT. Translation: CASSLTSGTSTDTQYF.

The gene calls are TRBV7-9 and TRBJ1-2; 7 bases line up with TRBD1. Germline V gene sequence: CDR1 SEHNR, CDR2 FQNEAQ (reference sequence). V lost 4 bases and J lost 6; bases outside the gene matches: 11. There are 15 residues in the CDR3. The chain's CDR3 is CASSSRLQGRNGYTF. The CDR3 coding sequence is TGTGCCAGCAGCTCGAGGCTACAGGGGCGGAATGGCTACACCTTC.

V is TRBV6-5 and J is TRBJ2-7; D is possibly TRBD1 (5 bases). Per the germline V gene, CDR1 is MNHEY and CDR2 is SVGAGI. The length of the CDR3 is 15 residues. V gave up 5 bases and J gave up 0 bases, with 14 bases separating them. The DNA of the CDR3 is TGTGCCAGCAGTCCTGACAGCCCTCCCTCCTACGAGCAGTACTTC. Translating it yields CASSPDSPPSYEQYF.

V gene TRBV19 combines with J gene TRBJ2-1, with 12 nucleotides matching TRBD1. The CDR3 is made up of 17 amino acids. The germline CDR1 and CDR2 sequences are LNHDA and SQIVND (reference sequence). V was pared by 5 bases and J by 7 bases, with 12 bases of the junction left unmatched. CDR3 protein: CASSSRDRGLQGNEQFF. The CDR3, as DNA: TGTGCCAGTAGTTCCCGGGACAGGGGGCTTCAAGGGAATGAGCAGTTCTTC.

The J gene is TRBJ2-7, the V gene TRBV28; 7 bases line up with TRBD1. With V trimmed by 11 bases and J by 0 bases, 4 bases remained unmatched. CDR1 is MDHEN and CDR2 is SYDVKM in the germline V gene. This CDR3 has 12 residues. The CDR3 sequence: CAARQGSYEQYF. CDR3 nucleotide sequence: TGTGCCGCTAGACAGGGCTCCTACGAGCAGTACTTC.

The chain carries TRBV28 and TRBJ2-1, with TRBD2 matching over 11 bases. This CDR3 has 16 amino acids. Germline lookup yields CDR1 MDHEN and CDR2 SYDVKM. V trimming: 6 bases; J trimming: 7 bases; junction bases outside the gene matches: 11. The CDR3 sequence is CASSVLLAGGLNEQFF. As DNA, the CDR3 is TGTGCCAGCAGCGTCCTATTAGCGGGAGGGCTTAATGAGCAGTTCTTC.

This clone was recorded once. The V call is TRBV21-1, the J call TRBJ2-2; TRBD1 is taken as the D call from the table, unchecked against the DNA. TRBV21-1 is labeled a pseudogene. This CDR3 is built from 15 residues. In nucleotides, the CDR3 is TGTGCCAGCAGCAAAGGGGGGCGAGGCACCGGGGAGCTGTTTTTT. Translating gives CASSKGGRGTGELFF.